This T cell receptor (beta chain) appears in the sequencing data of a study of cytomegalovirus exposure and HLA in healthy donors (dated 2017 in TCRdb). About the full investigation: In an earlier analysis of several hundred of the donors, about 260 Gb of sequence data and approximately 120 million unique TCR beta sequences from 180 million or so T cells were reported. About 280 gigabases of sequencing data and approximately 91 million unique TCR sequences made up an early release that covered some 640 HLA-typed donors. The genetic ancestry cluster associated with self-reported Caucasian donors included around four fifths of the roughly 400 genotyped donors. The study aimed to test whether cataloging public T cell receptors could reveal signatures of past pathogen exposure. The study used immunosequencing to profile the T cell repertoires of 666 subjects and linked those repertoires to cytomegalovirus serostatus. In addition to the first cohort of approximately 670 subjects, a separate validation cohort of approximately 120 different subjects was used. To predict cytomegalovirus infection status, the study combined high-throughput TCR immunosequencing, statistical association of individual TCRs with disease status, and machine learning. In a later analysis, previously published TCR beta repertoires from several hundred donors were re-analyzed and high-resolution HLA genotyping was added so that TCR occurrence patterns could be studied. In the later analysis, no new phenotypic data were used to find candidate immune exposures; instead, reliance was placed on TCR beta sequences and their occurrence across donors. In an earlier analysis of roughly 600 of the donors, high-throughput TCR beta sequencing was used to judge whether each TCR beta V gene segment behaved as functional or pseudogenic. Alongside the repertoire data, information on donor age, sex, ethnicity and CMV serostatus was compiled. A later genetic analysis took genome-wide SNP genotypes for about three fifths of the roughly 670 donors and used that subset as a discovery cohort. All discovery cohort repertoires had been generated using a single sequencing platform. Class I and class II HLA loci were covered by the typing at four-digit resolution. The number of typed donors differed by locus: roughly 620-630 for A, B, C, DRB1 and DQB1; 500 to 550 for DQA1; 600 to 610 for DPA1; and about 470 for DPB1. Roughly five DR-DQ haplotypes were handled as single units for association and clustering, since linkage in the cohort was strong. On average, roughly 250,000 unique TCR beta nucleotide sequences were sequenced per donor among about 400 genotyped donors of the cohort, with around 19% of those sequences being non-productive. Overall study outcomes, separate from this receptor: A cluster of highly shared sequence variants was judged likely to represent a technical artifact of the sequencing pipeline. A later analysis found that TCR association rates varied across HLA loci, with DRB1 alleles showing the most associated TCRs and HLA-C alleles the fewest. An association between a missense DCLRE1C variant and V-gene and J-gene trimming of TCR beta chains was found in a later genetic analysis and replicated in an independent cohort. Most CMV-associated TCR beta chains appeared to be HLA-restricted in a later analysis, and the HLA associations seemed to be driven largely by CMV exposure. Cytomegalovirus status was reported to be diagnosed by the classifier with high specificity and sensitivity in both the original and validation cohorts. Most TCR sequences were observed very rarely across donors, whereas some public TCRs were present in many individuals. In a later analysis, 16,951 TCR beta sequences were associated with specific HLA alleles at a false discovery rate of 0.05. Roughly uniform sequencing depth across donors was assumed in presence/absence analyses, although this assumption may not hold. The study gave a list of 150 to 200 TCR beta chains associated with cytomegalovirus. In a later genetic analysis, fewer N-insertions in productive TCRs were reported among donors in an Asian-associated ancestry cluster than the roughly 700-donor mean. Several of the top co-occurrence clusters appeared to be linked to parvovirus B19, influenza, CMV and Epstein-Barr virus, according to a later analysis. The authors suggested that the approach could potentially be extended to other disease states and immunological phenotypes. Because counts were too low, more than 15 rarely observed V segments, including chromosome 9 orphons, were left out of the earlier analysis of approximately 580 of the donors. Strong co-occurrence of HLA alleles, especially DR and DQ, made assigning TCR associations to individual alleles difficult. Linkage disequilibrium might explain the correlated functional status among segregating V segments, but an unknown experimental factor could not be excluded. A further reported finding was that TCR beta sequences accurately predicted the HLA-A and HLA-B alleles for most subjects in the first cohort. The only immune exposure information available for the cohort was CMV serostatus. In vitro tests confirmed that a few of the cytomegalovirus-associated TCR beta chains recognize cytomegalovirus antigens. In an earlier analysis of some 550 of the donors, most TCR beta V segments were observed in productive rearrangements about 87% or about 30% of the time, broadly matching IMGT annotations. The 87-base-pair reads could not distinguish some IMGT-functional V segments, including TRBV6-2 and TRBV6-3, so those segments were excluded. In a later analysis, HLA-associated TCR beta chains were found to be more clonally expanded and to have lower generation probabilities than equally common non-associated chains. HLA typing was unavailable for some donors at each locus, so association tests used only the typed subset. The cohort was sequenced for TCR beta chains only, and without alpha or paired-chain data the features that could be detected were limited.

The cohort consisted of 666 healthy bone marrow donors. At the time of sampling, all cohort members were nominally healthy, though unrecorded immune exposures were likely present. The donor was CMV seronegative and was included in the group of 352 seronegative cohort members. A peripheral blood sample was provided by each donor, and peripheral blood mononuclear cells were used for TCR beta sequencing. The Qiagen DNeasy Blood Extraction Kit was used to extract genomic DNA from the blood cell samples. Including cysteine and phenylalanine, the CDR3 has 16 amino acids. Solely the CDR3 DNA is kept, with 48 bases framed from the first base. The germline ends are 20 bases apart after V is trimmed by 5 bases and J by 6 bases. From the germline V gene, CDR1 is SGHVS and CDR2 is FNYEAQ. Libraries were built with the immunoSEQ multiplex PCR assay. For the multiplex PCR, a mixture combining 60 forward primers for TCR Vbeta segments and 13 reverse primers for TCR Jbeta segments was used. The CDR3 region of rearranged TCR beta genes was amplified from genomic DNA with a multiplex PCR assay. The Illumina HiSeq System was used to sequence the amplified TCR beta libraries as 87-base-pair reads. The original pipeline was this. A later analysis tallied 75 million to 85 million unique TCR beta chains across the 666 repertoires, and some 10 million of those chains were shared by two or more donors. Raw reads were error-corrected and collapsed into unique sequences with a nearest-neighbor algorithm that merged closely related sequences to remove PCR and sequencing errors. V, D and J gene segments were assigned by aligning CDR3 sequences to IMGT reference sequences. For a sequence to be retained, a match of at least six nucleotides was required to both a V gene segment and a J gene segment. Rearrangements were classified as productive when the CDR3 lacked stop codons and remained in frame with V and J, and all other rearrangements were classified as non-productive. Following IMGT convention, CDR3 was defined as the stretch from the second conserved V-encoded cysteine up to the conserved J-encoded phenylalanine. The earlier analysis of 500 to 600 of the donors excluded sequences that lacked an unambiguous match to a single V gene segment. In an earlier analysis of some 590 of the donors, V segments were called functional above 56.7% productive rearrangements and were called segregating when the between-donor standard deviation exceeded 5%. A statistical classification framework was built to diagnose cytomegalovirus status from the catalog of TCR beta chain sequences. V and J gene assignment, in a later analysis, came from comparing TCR nucleotide sequences with IMGT/GENE-DB human TR gene sequences. In a later analysis, CDR3 sequences and most-parsimonious VDJ recombination scenarios were assigned using the TCRdist pipeline. In a later analysis, each TCR beta chain was defined by its CDR3 amino acid sequence together with its V-gene family, and reads without a unique V-gene family were excluded. As a way to deal with suspected cross-contamination and a sequencing artifact, a later analysis dropped 450 to 700 nucleotide sequences that were highly shared and had low generation probability. In a later analysis, a clonal expansion index was calculated for each public chain from normalized within-repertoire ranks of inferred template counts. Generation probabilities in a later analysis came from a VDJ recombination model fitted to out-of-frame rearrangements, and those results were checked against IGoR. In a later analysis, TCR-TCR, TCR-HLA and TCR-CMV co-occurrence was scored with hypergeometric tests, and a repertoire-size bias correction was applied to TCR pairs. False discovery rates were estimated in a later analysis by permuting HLA or CMV assignments 20 times. A later analysis grouped co-occurring TCRs with DBSCAN, adding TCRdist sequence similarity when clustering within HLA-allele-positive subsets. For co-occurrence clustering, repertoires with fewer than 30,000 or more than 120,000 public chains were excluded, along with five or six repertoires with anomalous nucleotide sharing. TCRdb stores this immuneACCESS table with in-frame sequences only. Part of the clones is absent; in the studies checked, under half of the shortfall reflects unresolved V genes, and no reason is known for the rest. V, J and clone size are those of that table, while D and trimming were read from the DNA. The sample has 150,000 to 200,000 clones on record, almost 85% of them singletons. The ten largest account for less than 2.5% of the sample.

In this sample, this clone turned up a few times. Its antigen specificity is not known. No per-base quality is available; no much larger clone lies one base away. Recombination joined TRBV7-6 with TRBJ2-1, with a weak D call of TRBD2 (5 bases match). The TCR sequence derives from a woman between 45 and 65 years old in good health and CMV-seronegative. Material: PBMCs. The CDR3 region: CASSLVGVVGSNEQFF. The DNA reads TGTGCCAGCAGCCTCGTCGGGGTCGTTGGGTCCAATGAGCAGTTCTTC.